These 10 T cell receptor beta chains were all obtained from the same sample, sequenced in a study of blood T cells in healthy people across ages. Through a sample-barcoded 5' primer and a J-beta primer mix, a second PCR was run for roughly 6 to 12 cycles. MiXCR was run by TCRdb on the 5' RACE reads, yielding one entry per CDR3 protein. The sample yields 700,000 to 1,000,000 distinct CDR3 sequences, around 45% seen once. The source material was blood. The receptors shown here come from a man between 60 and 70 years old in good health.

This clonotype was picked up one time. The J gene is TRBJ2-4, the V gene TRBV20-1, with TRBD1 matching 7 bases. The end of the DNA aligns better with TRBJ2-7, so the J call may be wrong. The CDR3 contains 13 residues. Germline loops: CDR1 DFQATT, CDR2 SNEGSKA (reference sequence). CDR3 DNA: TGCAGTGCTAGAGGGGACAGAACCTACGAGCAGTACTTC. This gives the protein CSARGDRTYEQYF.

This clonotype was picked up a small number of times. The rearrangement uses TRBV14 and TRBJ1-1; D gene uncertain. The V end was cut by 1 base, the J end by 8 bases, with 14 bases between. Germline V gene lookup returns CDR1 SGHDN and CDR2 FVKESK. This CDR3 spans 14 amino acids. The CDR3 here is CASSQGLSHTEAFF. CDR3 bases: TGTGCCAGCAGCCAAGGTTTGAGCCATACCGAAGCTTTCTTT.

The V gene is TRBV4-1, the J gene TRBJ1-1; perhaps TRBD1 as D (6 bases). This CDR3 spans 17 amino acids. In germline, CDR1 is MGHRA, CDR2 YSYEKL. V gave up 0 bases and J gave up 3 bases, with 17 bases separating them. The CDR3 region has the DNA TGCGCCAGCAGCCAAGATGGGGGGACCGCAGGGGACACTGAAGCTTTCTTT. Its translation is CASSQDGGTAGDTEAFF.

This chain links TRBV5-5 with TRBJ1-1; no reliable D call. This CDR3 spans 15 amino acids. The germline V gene encodes CDR1 SGHKS and CDR2 YYEKEE (reference sequence). The ends were cut back, 0 bases at V and 2 bases at J, with 11 bases in the middle. The CDR3 DNA reads as TGTGCCAGCAGCTTGGGTTGGCCAGATAACACTGAAGCTTTCTTT. Translation: CASSLGWPDNTEAFF.

This chain uses TRBV7-2 with TRBJ2-1, with D hard to call. The germline CDR1 and CDR2 sequences are SGHTA and FQGNSA. V was trimmed by 3 bases and J by 9 bases, leaving 9 bases between them. The CDR3 has 12 amino acids. For the CDR3, the DNA is TGTGCCAGCAGCTTGGGTTTCGTTGAGCAGTTCTTC. Its protein is CASSLGFVEQFF. Full variable domain (rest looked up from reference TRBV7-2 and TRBJ2-1): GAGVSQSPSNKVTEKGKDVELRCDPISGHTALYWYRQSLGQGLEFLIYFQGNSAPDKSGLPSDRFSAERTGGSVSTLTIQRTQQEDSAVYLCASSLGFVEQFFGPGTRLTVL.

This clonotype turned up a few times. The chain employs TRBV28 and TRBJ2-1; no reliable D call. Per germline, CDR1 MDHEN and CDR2 SYDVKM. Trimming removed 6 bases from V and 4 bases from J, with 13 bases in between. The CDR3 is 14 residues long. The CDR3 sequence is CASSPGPMYNEQFF. CDR3 bases: TGTGCCAGCAGCCCTGGACCGATGTACAATGAGCAGTTCTTC.

The chain has TRBV12-3 or TRBV12-4 and TRBJ1-2; 12 bases agree with TRBD1. This CDR3 is built from 15 residues. With 7 bases clipped from V and 7 bases from J, the junction kept 10 bases outside the gene matches. CDR3 protein: CASNTWDRGPSGYTF. The CDR3 DNA reads as TGTGCCAGCAATACCTGGGACAGGGGGCCAAGTGGCTACACCTTC.

The gene calls are TRBV4-3 and TRBJ2-7; 9 positions agree with TRBD1. From germline, CDR1 is LGHNA and CDR2 YSLEER. V dropped 0 bases and J dropped 3; count of bases not matched to a gene: 12. CDR3 length: 18 residues. CDR3 sequence reads: CASSQEYTSTGGSYEQYF. The DNA for the CDR3 is TGCGCCAGCAGCCAAGAGTATACTTCGACAGGGGGTAGCTACGAGCAGTACTTC.

The chain uses TRBV20-1 and TRBJ1-1, with D possibly being TRBD1 (5 bases). V lost 8 bases to trimming and J lost 2 bases, with 9 bases between them. Germline CDR1 DFQATT, CDR2 SNEGSKA (reference sequence). The CDR3 runs to 11 residues. The CDR3 bases are TGCAGTTCGACAGTTAACACTGAAGCTTTCTTT. This codes for CSSTVNTEAFF.

Of note for this clonotype: The junction differs from germline at one of its ends, possibly a read error. J is TRBJ1-5 and V is TRBV12-3 or TRBV12-4, with D unresolved. The CDR3 is 14 amino acids. The DNA of the CDR3 is TGTGCCAGCAGTAGTGTGGGTAGCAATCAGTCCCAGCATTTT. Its protein is CASSSVGSNQSQHF.